The source of this T cell receptor beta chain is a study of shared clonotypes between healthy human individuals. Study-wide points: Clonotypes shared by all four sorted-subset donors had higher generation probabilities than non-shared clonotypes. Apart from blood, nothing was sampled; tissue repertoires likely differ. The study's rarefaction showed incomplete sorted-subset sequencing despite large depth.

Original data processing: Junction-only immunoSEQ data arrived without quality scores, meaning filtering differed. TCRdb's table, derived via immunoSEQ multiplex PCR, lists solely in-frame clones and lacks some. V and J calls and clone size are copied from that table; D and trimming were computed from the DNA. Among over a million clones, about 77% were seen once, and the ten largest hold over 1.3%. The CDR3 sequence is 17 residues long. Deletions cut 3 bases from V and 1 base from J, with 18 bases between. Germline V gene data show CDR1 as WSHSY and CDR2 as SAAADI. With respect to this clone: Antigen: not known.

The receptor comes from a man between 18 and 29 years old in good health. Sequenced input: memory CD4+ T cells sorted from blood. Described subset: CD45RA-negative fraction. This sequence joins TRBV10-2 and TRBJ2-5, with TRBD2 as a possible D gene (7 bases). The CDR3 reads CASSDGFGGGLQETQYF. The CDR3, as DNA: TGCGCCAGCAGTGATGGGTTTGGCGGGGGCCTCCAAGAGACCCAGTACTTC.